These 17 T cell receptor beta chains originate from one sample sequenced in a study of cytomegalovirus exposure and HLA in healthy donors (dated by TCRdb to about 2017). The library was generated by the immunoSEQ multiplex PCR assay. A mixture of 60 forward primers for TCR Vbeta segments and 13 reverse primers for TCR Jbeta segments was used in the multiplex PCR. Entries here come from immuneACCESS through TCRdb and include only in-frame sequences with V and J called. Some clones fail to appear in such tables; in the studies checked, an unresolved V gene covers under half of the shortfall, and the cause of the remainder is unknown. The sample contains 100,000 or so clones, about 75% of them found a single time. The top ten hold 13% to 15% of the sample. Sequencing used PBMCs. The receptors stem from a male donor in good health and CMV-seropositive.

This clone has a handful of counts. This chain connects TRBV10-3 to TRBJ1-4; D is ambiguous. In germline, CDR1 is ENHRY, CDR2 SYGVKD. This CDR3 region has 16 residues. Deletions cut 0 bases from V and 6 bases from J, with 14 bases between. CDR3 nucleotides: TGTGCCATCAGTGAGTCCCCGGAGACGAGGGATGAAAAACTGTTTTTT. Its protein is CAISESPETRDEKLFF.

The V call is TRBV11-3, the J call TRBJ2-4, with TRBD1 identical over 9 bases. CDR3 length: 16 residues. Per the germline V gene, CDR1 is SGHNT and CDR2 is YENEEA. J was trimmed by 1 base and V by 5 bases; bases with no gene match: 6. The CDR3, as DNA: TGTGCCAGCAGCCGGGGACAGGGTGGGGCCAAAAACATTCAGTACTTC. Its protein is CASSRGQGGAKNIQYF.

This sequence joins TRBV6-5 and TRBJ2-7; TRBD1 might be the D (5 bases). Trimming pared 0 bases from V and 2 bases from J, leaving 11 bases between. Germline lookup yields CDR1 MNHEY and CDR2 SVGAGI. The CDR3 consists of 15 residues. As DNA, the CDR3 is TGTGCCAGCAGTTACTCGATGGGGCGTACCTACGAGCAGTACTTC. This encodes CASSYSMGRTYEQYF.

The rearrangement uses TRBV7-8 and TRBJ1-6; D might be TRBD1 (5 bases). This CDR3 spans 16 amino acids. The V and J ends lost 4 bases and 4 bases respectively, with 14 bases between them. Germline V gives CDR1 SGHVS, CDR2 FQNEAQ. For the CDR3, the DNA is TGTGCCAGCAGCTCAGGGAGGGGACCTTATAATTCACCCCTCCACTTT. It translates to CASSSGRGPYNSPLHF.

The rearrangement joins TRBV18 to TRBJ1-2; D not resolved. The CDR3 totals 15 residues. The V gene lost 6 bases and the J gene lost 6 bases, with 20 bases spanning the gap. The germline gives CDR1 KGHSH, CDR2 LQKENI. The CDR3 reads CASSISPGGSDGYTF. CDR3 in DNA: TGTGCCAGCTCGATCTCGCCAGGAGGTTCAGATGGCTACACCTTC.

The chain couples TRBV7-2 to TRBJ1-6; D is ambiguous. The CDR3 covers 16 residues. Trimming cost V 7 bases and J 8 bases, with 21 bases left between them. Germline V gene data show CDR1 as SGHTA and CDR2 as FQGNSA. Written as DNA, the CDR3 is TGTGCCAGCACCCGCTTTCCAGTGACATCCTATTCACCCCTCCACTTT. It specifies CASTRFPVTSYSPLHF.

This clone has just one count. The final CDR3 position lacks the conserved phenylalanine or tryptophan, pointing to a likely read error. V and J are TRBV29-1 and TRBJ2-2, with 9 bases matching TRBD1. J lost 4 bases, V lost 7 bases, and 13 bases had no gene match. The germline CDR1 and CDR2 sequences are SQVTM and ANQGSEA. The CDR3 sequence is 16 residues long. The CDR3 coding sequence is TGCAGCGCCTCGTTGTCGGGACAGGGAGGCACCGGGGAGCTGTTTGTT. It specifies CSASLSGQGGTGELFV.

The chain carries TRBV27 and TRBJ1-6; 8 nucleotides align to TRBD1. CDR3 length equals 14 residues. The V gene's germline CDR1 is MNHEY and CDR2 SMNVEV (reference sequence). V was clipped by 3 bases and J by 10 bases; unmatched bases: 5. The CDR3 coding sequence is TGTGCCAGCAGTTTGGACAGGGTGGGATCACCCCTCCACTTT. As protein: CASSLDRVGSPLHF.

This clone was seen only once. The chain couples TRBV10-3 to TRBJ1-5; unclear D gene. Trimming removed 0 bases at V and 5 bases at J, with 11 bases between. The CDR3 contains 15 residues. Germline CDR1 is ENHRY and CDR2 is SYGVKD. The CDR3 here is CAISESGSAHQPQHF. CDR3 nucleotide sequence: TGTGCCATCAGTGAGTCCGGAAGCGCTCATCAGCCCCAGCATTTT.

The CDR3 reads CASSALRFRTEPRRETQYF. CDR3 in DNA: TGTGCCAGCAGTGCTCTTCGATTTAGGACAGAACCCCGGAGGGAGACCCAGTACTTC. The J gene is TRBJ2-5, the V gene TRBV2; D possibly corresponds to TRBD1 (6 bases). The germline V gene encodes CDR1 SNHLY and CDR2 FYNNEI. This CDR3 spans 19 amino acids. V was pared by 4 bases and J by 5 bases, with 29 bases between. Full variable domain (rest looked up from reference TRBV2 and TRBJ2-5): EPEVTQTPSHQVTQMGQEVILRCVPISNHLYFYWYRQILGQKVEFLVSFYNNEISEKSEIFDDQFSVERPDGSNFTLKIRSTKLEDSAMYFCASSALRFRTEPRRETQYFGPGTRLLVL.

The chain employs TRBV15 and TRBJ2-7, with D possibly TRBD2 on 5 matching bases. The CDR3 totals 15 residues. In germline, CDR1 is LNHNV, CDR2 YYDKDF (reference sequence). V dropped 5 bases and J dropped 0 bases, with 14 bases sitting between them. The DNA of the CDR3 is TGTGCCACCAGCCTAGCACCGGGGTCCTCCTACGAGCAGTACTTC. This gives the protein CATSLAPGSSYEQYF.

CDR3 loop: CASSYIAGGSYEQYF. CDR3 bases: TGTGCCAGCAGTTACATCGCGGGGGGTTCCTACGAGCAGTACTTC. V usage is TRBV6-5 and J usage is TRBJ2-7; 8 positions agree with TRBD2. The CDR3 sequence is 15 residues long. Per germline, CDR1 MNHEY and CDR2 SVGAGI. The V and J ends lost 2 bases and 1 base, in that order; junction bases with no gene match: 4.

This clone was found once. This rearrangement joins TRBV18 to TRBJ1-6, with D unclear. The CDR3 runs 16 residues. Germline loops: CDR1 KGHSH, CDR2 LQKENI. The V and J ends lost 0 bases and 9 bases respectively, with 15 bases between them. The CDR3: CASSPPPVAGISPLHF. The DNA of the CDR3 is TGTGCCAGCTCACCACCTCCGGTTGCGGGAATTTCACCCCTCCACTTT.

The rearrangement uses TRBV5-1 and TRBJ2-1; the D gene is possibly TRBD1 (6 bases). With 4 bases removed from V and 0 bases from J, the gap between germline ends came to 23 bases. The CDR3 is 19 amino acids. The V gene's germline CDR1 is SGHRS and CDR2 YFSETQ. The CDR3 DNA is TGCGCCAGCAGCCACTCCGCCCTTCCGGGACACTACTCCTACAATGAGCAGTTCTTC. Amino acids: CASSHSALPGHYSYNEQFF. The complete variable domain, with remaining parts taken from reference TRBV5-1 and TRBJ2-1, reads KAGVTQTPRYLIKTRGQQVTLSCSPISGHRSVSWYQQTPGQGLQFLFEYFSETQRNKGNFPGRFSGRQFSNSRSEMNVSTLELGDSALYLCASSHSALPGHYSYNEQFFGPGTRLTVL.

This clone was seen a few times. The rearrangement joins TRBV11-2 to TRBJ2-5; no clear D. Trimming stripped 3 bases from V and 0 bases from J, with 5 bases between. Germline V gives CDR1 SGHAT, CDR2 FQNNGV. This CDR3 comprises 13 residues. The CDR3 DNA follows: TGTGCCAGCAGCTTGCAGTACCAAGAGACCCAGTACTTC. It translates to CASSLQYQETQYF.

The CDR3 sequence is CASSFPPGRSNYGYTF. The CDR3 DNA reads as TGTGCCAGCAGCTTCCCCCCAGGTCGGTCTAACTATGGCTACACCTTC. The rearrangement uses TRBV7-2 and TRBJ1-2; no reliable D call. The CDR3 consists of 16 residues. CDR1 and CDR2 from the germline V gene are SGHTA and FQGNSA. The V end was cut by 3 bases, the J end by 0 bases, with 14 bases between.

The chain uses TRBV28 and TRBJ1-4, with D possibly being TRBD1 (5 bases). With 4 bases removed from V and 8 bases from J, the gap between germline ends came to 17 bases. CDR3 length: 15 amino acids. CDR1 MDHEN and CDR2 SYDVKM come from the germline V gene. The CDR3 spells CASSSPGTLGEKLFF. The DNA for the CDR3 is TGTGCCAGCAGTTCCCCCGGGACTTTAGGGGAAAAACTGTTTTTT.